This TCR beta chain was recorded in a study of OX40 agonist ivuxolimab in advanced cancers. Study results and caveats: CD4+ and CD8+ blood T cells expanded clonally by week 6 at 0.1 to 3.0 mg/kg.

V was pared by 0 bases and J by 8 bases, with 12 bases between. The CDR3 consists of 14 residues. Germline CDR1 is SGDLS and CDR2 is YYNGEE. At cycle 4 day 1, cycle 7 day 1, and baseline, blood was sampled. The repertoire was sequenced with immunoSEQ multiplex PCR; TCRdb's copy has only in-frame clones and lacks some. The data show 59,000 or so clones, approximately 82% seen once. Details on this clone: Its specificity is not known.

The sequenced sample was CD4+ or CD8+ T cells sorted from blood, obtained in a trial of the OX40 agonist ivuxolimab. The chain uses TRBV9 and TRBJ2-1; D unresolved. The source of this sequence is an adult with an advanced solid tumor such as melanoma, head and neck, liver or kidney cancer. The CDR3 sequence: CASSVDPFSDEQFF. The DNA of the CDR3 is TGTGCCAGCAGCGTAGATCCCTTTTCCGATGAGCAGTTCTTC.